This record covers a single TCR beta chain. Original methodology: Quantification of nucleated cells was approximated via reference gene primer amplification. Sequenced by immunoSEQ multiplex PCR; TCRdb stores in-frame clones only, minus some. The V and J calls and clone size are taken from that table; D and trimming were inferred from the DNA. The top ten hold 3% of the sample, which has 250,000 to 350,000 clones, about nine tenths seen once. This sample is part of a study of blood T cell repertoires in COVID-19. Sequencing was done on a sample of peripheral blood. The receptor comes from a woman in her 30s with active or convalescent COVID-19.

This chain's CDR3 is CASSEVPGAPRNEQFF. The DNA of the CDR3 is TGTGCCAGCAGTGAAGTACCTGGGGCCCCTCGTAATGAGCAGTTCTTC. V gene TRBV6-1 combines with J gene TRBJ2-1; D may be TRBD1 (5 bases). The V end lost 1 base, the J end lost 7 bases, and 17 bases lay between the germline ends. The CDR3 is 16 residues long. CDR1 is MNHNS, CDR2 SASEGT, per germline.